This T cell receptor (beta chain) emerged from a study of T-cell memory formation after mild COVID-19. This clonotype was seen only a few times. Constant-segment-primed 5'RACE gave TCR alpha and TCR beta cDNA libraries with sample barcodes and UMIs. TCRdb analysed the 5' RACE reads with MiXCR anew, one entry per CDR3 protein. Of about 250,000 distinct CDR3 sequences listed, approximately 15% are singletons. The sequence came from an adult woman who had mild COVID-19 (a few samples of this study predate the infection). Cell type and time point are not known. Sequences were obtained from PBMCs or a T cell subset sorted from them (not recorded which).

CDR3 bases: TGCAGTGCGCCCCAAACCAACAGGGACCGGGAGACCCAGTACTTC. Protein sequence: CSAPQTNRDRETQYF. The rearrangement uses TRBV20-1 and TRBJ2-5, with a possible D match to TRBD1 (6 bases). Trimming took 6 bases from V and 5 from J, leaving 22 bases between them. In germline, CDR1 is DFQATT, CDR2 SNEGSKA (reference sequence). The CDR3 runs to 15 residues.